The 31 T cell receptor beta chains given below trace back to one sample, sequenced in a study of blood T cell repertoires in COVID-19. Produced via immunoSEQ multiplex PCR; TCRdb's table is partial and in-frame only. Of under 170,000 clones listed, about 90% are singletons. Input material: peripheral blood. These receptors came from a woman aged 60-75 years with active or convalescent COVID-19.

The chain recombines TRBV4-1 with TRBJ2-7; TRBD2 is a possible D gene (6 bases). V lost 0 bases, J lost 4 bases, and 13 bases lay in between. This CDR3 has 15 amino acids. Germline lookup yields CDR1 MGHRA and CDR2 YSYEKL. CDR3 loop: CASSQDPGVGYEQYF. The CDR3 DNA sequence: TGCGCCAGCAGCCAAGATCCGGGGGTGGGGTACGAGCAGTACTTC.

V and J are TRBV7-2 and TRBJ2-5; 11 nucleotides line up with TRBD2. V lost 3 bases, J lost 6 bases, and 3 bases stayed unmatched. The CDR3 has 14 residues. CDR1 and CDR2 from the germline V gene are SGHTA and FQGNSA. CDR3 loop: CASSFSGGAKTQYF. CDR3 sequence (DNA): TGTGCCAGCAGCTTTAGCGGGGGGGCGAAGACCCAGTACTTC.

In this sample, this clone turned up a few times. The chain couples TRBV6-6 to TRBJ1-2, with D unresolved. V was shortened by 6 bases and J by 3 bases, with 11 bases between the two germline ends. The germline gives CDR1 MNHNY, CDR2 SVGAGI (reference sequence). The CDR3 sequence is 13 residues long. Here the CDR3 reads CASSSPTDYGYTF. In nucleotides, the CDR3 is TGTGCCAGCAGCTCCCCCACGGACTATGGCTACACCTTC.

This clone is a singleton in its sample. The chain carries TRBV7-2 and TRBJ1-2; 7 nucleotides align to TRBD1. Germline assignment: CDR1 SGHTA and CDR2 FQGNSA. Trimming cost V 4 bases and J 7 bases; bases outside gene matches: 6. The CDR3 runs to 13 residues. The CDR3 spells CASSSRQGGGYTF. The CDR3 nucleotides read TGTGCCAGCAGCTCACGACAGGGTGGTGGCTACACCTTC.

This clone appeared once. V gene TRBV11-2 combines with J gene TRBJ2-7; the D gene is possibly TRBD2 (6 bases). V lost 1 base and J lost 7, with 11 bases in between. This CDR3 has 13 residues. CDR1 is SGHAT and CDR2 is FQNNGV in the germline V gene. CDR3 amino acids: CASSLGAAGEQYF. The CDR3, as DNA: TGTGCCAGCAGCTTAGGAGCGGCGGGGGAGCAGTACTTC.

This clone was found a few times. This sequence joins TRBV15 and TRBJ2-1, with a weak D call TRBD2 (6 bases). Germline loops: CDR1 LNHNV, CDR2 YYDKDF (reference sequence). Trimming cost V 0 bases and J 4 bases, with 16 bases left between them. The CDR3 runs to 17 residues. As DNA, the CDR3 is TGTGCCACCAGCAGAGAGAGTGCGGGACTTCGGTACAATGAGCAGTTCTTC. Its protein is CATSRESAGLRYNEQFF.

This clone was recorded only once. The chain carries TRBV6-5 and TRBJ2-5; weak D call: TRBD2 (7 bases). The germline V gene encodes CDR1 MNHEY and CDR2 SVGAGI. V was pared by 2 bases and J by 2 bases, with 9 bases between. The CDR3 runs 14 residues. CDR3 sequence: CASSYGGAQETQYF. The CDR3 DNA follows: TGTGCCAGCAGTTACGGGGGGGCTCAAGAGACCCAGTACTTC.

The rearrangement joins TRBV10-3 to TRBJ2-3; 9 nucleotides line up with TRBD2. The CDR3 length is 14 residues. Germline CDR1 and CDR2: ENHRY and SYGVKD. The junction had 1 base not matched to a gene; V was cut back by 5 bases and J by 1 base. As DNA, the CDR3 is TGTGCCATCAGTCGGACTAGCGGCACAGATACGCAGTATTTT. Protein sequence: CAISRTSGTDTQYF.

This clone was detected only once. The chain links TRBV3-1 (or the pseudogene TRBV3-2) to TRBJ2-7; D remains unclear. V shed 0 bases and J shed 7 bases, with 10 bases lying between them. Germline lookup yields CDR1 LGHDT and CDR2 YNNKEL (reference sequence). There are 13 residues in the CDR3. This CDR3 reads CASSQETRKEQYF. In DNA, the CDR3 is TGTGCCAGCAGCCAAGAAACGAGAAAGGAGCAGTACTTC.

Concerning this clone itself: A read error may account for a junction end that differs from germline. The chain couples TRBV12-5 to TRBJ1-1, with TRBD1 identical over 7 bases. The CDR3 is 18 residues long. CDR1 is LGHNT and CDR2 is FRNRAP in the germline V gene. CDR3 in amino acids: CASGLVTPYDRENAEAFF. The CDR3 coding sequence is TGTGCTAGTGGTTTGGTGACACCCTACGACAGGGAGAACGCTGAAGCTTTCTTT.

The CDR3 reads CASSGQGARETQYF. The CDR3 coding sequence is TGTGCCAGCAGTGGACAGGGGGCTCGAGAGACCCAGTACTTC. This chain connects TRBV2 to TRBJ2-5, with TRBD1 identical over 10 bases. J gave up 4 bases and V 4 bases, and 3 bases lay outside the gene matches. Germline lookup yields CDR1 SNHLY and CDR2 FYNNEI. The CDR3 totals 14 residues.

V usage is TRBV7-9 and J usage is TRBJ1-4; TRBD1 aligns across 7 bases. This CDR3 comprises 14 residues. Germline V gene sequence: CDR1 SEHNR, CDR2 FQNEAQ (reference sequence). With 3 bases clipped from V and 8 bases from J, the junction kept 6 bases outside the gene matches. The CDR3 region is CASSLGTVGEKLFF. DNA of the CDR3: TGTGCCAGCAGCTTGGGGACAGTTGGGGAAAAACTGTTTTTT.

This clone was counted only a few times. The V and J genes are TRBV6-6 and TRBJ2-1, with D hard to call. Trimming stripped 0 bases from V and 4 bases from J, with 7 bases between. From germline, CDR1 is MNHNY and CDR2 SVGAGI (reference sequence). The CDR3 spans 14 residues. CDR3 bases: TGTGCCAGCAGTTACTCGCAGGCGTACAATGAGCAGTTCTTC. This gives the protein CASSYSQAYNEQFF.

The chain is built from TRBV7-2 and TRBJ1-2; D gene ambiguous. The germline V and J ends were trimmed by 4 bases and 8 bases, with 14 bases remaining between them. Germline assignment: CDR1 SGHTA and CDR2 FQGNSA. The CDR3 loop spans 13 amino acids. The CDR3 coding sequence is TGTGCCAGCAGCTCCCTTGGCCTCTCGGGCTACACCTTC. It encodes CASSSLGLSGYTF.

In its sample, this clone is medium-sized. At the DNA level, this CDR3 is encoded by other sequences in the same sample as well. J is TRBJ2-2 and V is TRBV6-5, with 11 bases aligning to TRBD1. Germline V CDR1 and CDR2: MNHEY, SVGAGI. Trimming at V came to 6 bases and at J to 6 bases, leaving 6 bases not matched to a gene. The length of the CDR3 is 15 residues. CDR3 sequence reads: CASSHPGQGAGELFF. The CDR3 region has the DNA TGTGCCAGCAGCCATCCGGGACAGGGGGCCGGGGAGCTGTTTTTT.

The chain employs TRBV6-5 and TRBJ2-7, with TRBD2 identical over 8 bases. The CDR3 consists of 14 residues. CDR1 MNHEY and CDR2 SVGAGI come from the germline V gene. CDR3 nucleotide sequence: TGTGCGACTACTGGGGCGGGGGGATCCTACGAGCAGTACTTC. Its translation: CATTGAGGSYEQYF.

The chain has TRBV4-3 and TRBJ1-2; D perhaps matches TRBD1 (6 bases). This CDR3 region has 15 residues. Germline assignment: CDR1 LGHNA and CDR2 YSLEER. The V end lost 4 bases, the J end lost 4 bases, and 16 bases lay between the germline ends. The CDR3 DNA reads as TGCGCCAGCAGCCCCCTGACAGGCATTGGCTATGGCTACACCTTC. Protein product: CASSPLTGIGYGYTF.

The chain's CDR3 is CASRNTFGGVPDSTYGYTF. The CDR3 DNA follows: TGTGCCAGCAGAAATACCTTCGGGGGAGTACCGGATAGCACCTATGGCTACACCTTC. This chain connects TRBV11-2 to TRBJ1-2, with D possibly matching TRBD1 (5 bases). The CDR3 extends over 19 amino acids. Trimming cost V 6 bases and J 4 bases, with 30 bases left between them. Looked up from germline, CDR1 is SGHAT and CDR2 is FQNNGV.

The rearrangement links TRBV7-9 to TRBJ1-1; D not resolved. CDR3 length: 12 amino acids. CDR1 is SEHNR, CDR2 FQNEAQ, per germline (reference sequence). V gave up 1 base and J gave up 8 bases, with 8 bases separating them. CDR3 sequence reads: CASSLVSTEAFF. The CDR3, as DNA: TGTGCCAGCAGCTTAGTATCGACAGAAGCTTTCTTT.

This chain uses TRBV19 with TRBJ1-1, with D tentatively TRBD1 (5 bases). V was clipped by 3 bases and J by 5 bases, with 13 bases between them. The CDR3 is 14 residues long. CDR1 is LNHDA, CDR2 SQIVND, per germline (reference sequence). CDR3 sequence reads: CASSITGGRTEAFF. The CDR3 nucleotides are TGTGCCAGTAGTATTACCGGGGGAAGGACTGAAGCTTTCTTT.

The genes are TRBV21-1 and TRBJ1-2; the table's D call, TRBD1, was not checked against the DNA. TRBV21-1 is listed as a pseudogene. This CDR3 has 15 residues. DNA of the CDR3: TGTGCCAGCAGCAAACCGGTACAGAACCTCTATGGCTACACCTTC. This translates into CASSKPVQNLYGYTF.

This clone was found a few times. This chain links TRBV12-3 or TRBV12-4 with TRBJ1-6; D gene uncertain. This CDR3 comprises 12 residues. Trimming shortened V by 5 bases and J by 9 bases, and 8 bases separated the two germline ends. CDR3 DNA: TGTGCCAGCAGTACCACCGGTTCACCCCTCCACTTT. Its protein is CASSTTGSPLHF.

V gene TRBV4-3 combines with J gene TRBJ1-5; no firm D call. Looked up from germline, CDR1 is LGHNA and CDR2 is YSLEER. The germline V and J ends were trimmed by 0 bases and 5 bases, with 14 bases remaining between them. This CDR3 region has 16 residues. The CDR3 region is CASSQDYRGSDQPQHF. DNA for the CDR3: TGCGCCAGCAGCCAAGATTACCGGGGTTCCGATCAGCCCCAGCATTTT.

The chain links TRBV4-3 to TRBJ2-7; 9 bases are shared with TRBD1. V lost 0 bases, J lost 6 bases, and 6 bases stayed unmatched. CDR1 is LGHNA, CDR2 YSLEER, per germline. The CDR3 covers 15 residues. Written as DNA, the CDR3 is TGCGCCAGCAGCCAAGATTTAGGACAGGGGACCGAGCAGTACTTC. Its translation is CASSQDLGQGTEQYF.

The chain links TRBV6-5 to TRBJ1-5; D is unresolved. Germline CDR1 is MNHEY and CDR2 is SVGAGI. The CDR3 runs to 12 residues. V was trimmed by 2 bases and J by 7 bases, leaving 6 bases between them. CDR3: CASSYTQQPQHF. The CDR3 nucleotides are TGTGCCAGCAGTTACACCCAGCAGCCCCAGCATTTT.

This rearrangement joins TRBV7-8 to TRBJ2-7; TRBD2 is a possible D gene (7 bases). V lost 5 bases and J 3 bases, leaving 20 bases between the germline ends. The CDR3 loop spans 16 amino acids. Germline V gene data show CDR1 as SGHVS and CDR2 as FQNEAQ. Here the CDR3 reads CASSLQGGRLNYEQYF. For the CDR3, the DNA is TGTGCCAGCAGCCTACAGGGAGGGAGGTTGAACTACGAGCAGTACTTC.

The chain combines TRBV10-3 with TRBJ1-3; 8 bases map to TRBD1. Germline lookup yields CDR1 ENHRY and CDR2 SYGVKD. The CDR3 extends over 13 amino acids. With 4 bases clipped from V and 7 bases from J, the junction kept 3 bases outside the gene matches. The CDR3 coding sequence is TGTGCCATCAGTGGGACAGGGCGGAACACCATATATTTT. Residues: CAISGTGRNTIYF.

Relative to its sample, this clone is medium-sized. V is TRBV25-1 and J is TRBJ2-5; perhaps TRBD1 as D (5 bases). This CDR3 comprises 14 residues. Looked up from germline, CDR1 is MGHDK and CDR2 is SYGVNS. Between the trimmed V and J ends, which lost 2 bases and 0 bases, there was a span of 7 bases. In DNA, the CDR3 is TGTGCCAGCAGTGAAAGGGGTCACCAAGAGACCCAGTACTTC. Amino acid sequence: CASSERGHQETQYF.

This rearrangement joins TRBV9 to TRBJ2-2; D possibly corresponds to TRBD2 (5 bases). V shed 0 bases and J shed 8 bases, with 17 bases lying between them. The CDR3 sequence is 16 residues long. The V gene's germline CDR1 is SGDLS and CDR2 YYNGEE. CDR3 DNA sequence: TGTGCCAGCAGCGTAGTTGACACCCGCACGGGGGGGGAGCTGTTTTTT. Residues: CASSVVDTRTGGELFF.

This chain links TRBV7-9 with TRBJ1-6, with D perhaps TRBD1 (5 bases). From germline, CDR1 is SEHNR and CDR2 FQNEAQ (reference sequence). V was cut by 5 bases and J by 10 bases, with 18 bases left in between. This CDR3 region has 15 residues. Here the CDR3 DNA reads TGTGCCAGCAGCCCCCCAGGGATCGGTGAATCACCCCTCCACTTT. Protein: CASSPPGIGESPLHF.

This CDR3 reads CASIPWLGELFF. CDR3 coding DNA: TGTGCCAGCATCCCTTGGCTGGGGGAGCTGTTTTTT. The gene calls are TRBV7-9 and TRBJ2-2; D ambiguous. Trimming pared 7 bases from V and 8 bases from J, leaving 11 bases between. The CDR3 extends over 12 amino acids. Germline-derived CDR1 and CDR2 are SEHNR and FQNEAQ (reference sequence).